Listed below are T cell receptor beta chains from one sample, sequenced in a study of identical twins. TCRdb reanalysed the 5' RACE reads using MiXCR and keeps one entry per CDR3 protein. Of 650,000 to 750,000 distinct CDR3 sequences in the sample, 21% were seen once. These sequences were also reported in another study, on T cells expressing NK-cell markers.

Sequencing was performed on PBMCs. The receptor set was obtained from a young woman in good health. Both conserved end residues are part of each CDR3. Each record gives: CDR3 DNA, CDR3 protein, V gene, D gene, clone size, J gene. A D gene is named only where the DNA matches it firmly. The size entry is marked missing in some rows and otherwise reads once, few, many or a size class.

cdr3_nt: TGCAGTGGACAGGGGACCGGCACAGATACGCAGTATTTT; cdr3_aa: CSGQGTGTDTQYF; v_call: TRBV20-1; d_call: TRBD1; clone_size: -; j_call: TRBJ2-3
cdr3_nt: TGTGCCATCAGTGAACGAAACTATGGCTACACCTTC; cdr3_aa: CAISERNYGYTF; v_call: TRBV10-3; d_call: -; clone_size: few; j_call: TRBJ1-2
cdr3_nt: TGTGCCAGCAGGACGGGACTAGCGGGAGCTACATACGAGCAGTACTTC; cdr3_aa: CASRTGLAGATYEQYF; v_call: TRBV2; d_call: TRBD2; clone_size: -; j_call: TRBJ2-7
cdr3_nt: TGTGCCGGACAGGGCTACAATGAGCAGTTCTTC; cdr3_aa: CAGQGYNEQFF; v_call: TRBV25-1; d_call: TRBD1; clone_size: few; j_call: TRBJ2-1
cdr3_nt: TGTGCCAGCAGCTTTGGTCGGGTTCAGTACTTC; cdr3_aa: CASSFGRVQYF; v_call: TRBV11-2; d_call: -; clone_size: -; j_call: TRBJ2-4
cdr3_nt: TGTGCCAGCTCACCGTCCCATCAGCGGGAGAACGAGCAGTACTTC; cdr3_aa: CASSPSHQRENEQYF; v_call: TRBV18; d_call: TRBD2; clone_size: -; j_call: TRBJ2-7
cdr3_nt: TGCAGCGTTGAGGGCAATAAAGAGACCCAGTACTTC; cdr3_aa: CSVEGNKETQYF; v_call: TRBV29-1; d_call: -; clone_size: -; j_call: TRBJ2-5
cdr3_nt: TGTGCCAGCAGTCCATGGACAGGGGCAGAGGATACGCAGTATTTT; cdr3_aa: CASSPWTGAEDTQYF; v_call: TRBV12-3/TRBV12-4; d_call: TRBD1; clone_size: once; j_call: TRBJ2-3
cdr3_nt: TGTGCCAGCAGCCCGCCGCGCGGGAGTACAGATACGCAGTATTTT; cdr3_aa: CASSPPRGSTDTQYF; v_call: TRBV16; d_call: TRBD2; clone_size: once; j_call: TRBJ2-3
cdr3_nt: TGTGCCAGCAGTTTACGCAGGCAGTTCTTC; cdr3_aa: CASSLRRQFF; v_call: TRBV12-3/TRBV12-4; d_call: -; clone_size: few; j_call: TRBJ2-1
cdr3_nt: TGCAGTGCCGAGAGGCCTAGCGAATCAGATACGCAGTATTTT; cdr3_aa: CSAERPSESDTQYF; v_call: TRBV20-1; d_call: -; clone_size: many; j_call: TRBJ2-3
cdr3_nt: TGTGCCAGCAGCTTAGTCAGGGGAGACCTGAACACTGAAGCTTTCTTT; cdr3_aa: CASSLVRGDLNTEAFF; v_call: TRBV7-9; d_call: -; clone_size: -; j_call: TRBJ1-1
cdr3_nt: TGTGCCAGTACCCCCCTACTAGCGGGTAACAATGAGCAGTTCTTC; cdr3_aa: CASTPLLAGNNEQFF; v_call: TRBV19; d_call: TRBD2; clone_size: -; j_call: TRBJ2-1
cdr3_nt: TGTGCCAGCAGTTCGTGGACTAGCGGGTACGAGCAGTACTTC; cdr3_aa: CASSSWTSGYEQYF; v_call: TRBV6-2/TRBV6-3; d_call: TRBD2; clone_size: few; j_call: TRBJ2-7
cdr3_nt: TGTGCCAGTACTACTTTACAGTTCCCTGAAGCTTTCTTT; cdr3_aa: CASTTLQFPEAFF; v_call: TRBV12-3/TRBV12-4; d_call: -; clone_size: many; j_call: TRBJ1-1
cdr3_nt: TGTGCCACCAGCATCCACAGGGGCACTGAAGCTTTCTTT; cdr3_aa: CATSIHRGTEAFF; v_call: TRBV15; d_call: TRBD1; clone_size: few; j_call: TRBJ1-1
cdr3_nt: TGCAGCGTCAGACAGGGGAATGATGGCTACACCTTC; cdr3_aa: CSVRQGNDGYTF; v_call: TRBV29-1; d_call: TRBD1; clone_size: few; j_call: TRBJ1-2
cdr3_nt: TGTGCCAGCAGTGACGGACAGGGAAGAGGTCAGCCCCAGCATTTT; cdr3_aa: CASSDGQGRGQPQHF; v_call: TRBV12-3/TRBV12-4; d_call: TRBD1; clone_size: few; j_call: TRBJ1-5
cdr3_nt: TGTGCCAGCAGCTTGAGACATAATAATTCACCCCTCCACTTT; cdr3_aa: CASSLRHNNSPLHF; v_call: TRBV5-8; d_call: -; clone_size: many; j_call: TRBJ1-6
cdr3_nt: TGTGCCAGCAGCTTAGACGAGGGGTACACTGAAGCTTTCTTT; cdr3_aa: CASSLDEGYTEAFF; v_call: TRBV7-6; d_call: -; clone_size: -; j_call: TRBJ1-1
cdr3_nt: TGTGCCAGCAGTTGGAGGACGGCCACCTACGAGCAGTACTTC; cdr3_aa: CASSWRTATYEQYF; v_call: TRBV28; d_call: -; clone_size: -; j_call: TRBJ2-7
cdr3_nt: TGCGCCAGCAGCTTGGAGGGGCTCGGGTTCGGCTACGAGCAGTACTTC; cdr3_aa: CASSLEGLGFGYEQYF; v_call: TRBV5-1; d_call: -; clone_size: -; j_call: TRBJ2-7
cdr3_nt: TGTGCCTGGTCAGGGGGCGCTTTGAATCAGCCCCAGCATTTT; cdr3_aa: CAWSGGALNQPQHF; v_call: TRBV30; d_call: TRBD1; clone_size: -; j_call: TRBJ1-5
cdr3_nt: TGCGCCAGCAGCCTGGACATCGGAGGCTACGAGCAGTACTTC; cdr3_aa: CASSLDIGGYEQYF; v_call: TRBV4-3; d_call: -; clone_size: many; j_call: TRBJ2-7
cdr3_nt: TGTGCCATCAGTGACTGGGGGACAGATACGCAGTATTTT; cdr3_aa: CAISDWGTDTQYF; v_call: TRBV10-3; d_call: -; clone_size: -; j_call: TRBJ2-3
cdr3_nt: TGTGCCAGCTCACCACCGGGGGGGACACTCACTAGCTTC; cdr3_aa: CASSPPGGTLTSF; v_call: TRBV18; d_call: -; clone_size: -; j_call: TRBJ2-7
cdr3_nt: TGTGCCACCAGCGGCCGGGACAGCCCAACCTACGAGCAGTACTTC; cdr3_aa: CATSGRDSPTYEQYF; v_call: TRBV15; d_call: TRBD1; clone_size: -; j_call: TRBJ2-7
cdr3_nt: TGTGCCATCAGTGATAGGCGGGGCGCTACGGATGAGCAGTTCTTC; cdr3_aa: CAISDRRGATDEQFF; v_call: TRBV10-3; d_call: -; clone_size: many; j_call: TRBJ2-1
cdr3_nt: TGCAGCCCACCGCAAACTCTGAACACTGAAGCTTTCTTT; cdr3_aa: CSPPQTLNTEAFF; v_call: TRBV29-1; d_call: -; clone_size: -; j_call: TRBJ1-1
cdr3_nt: TGTGCCAGCAGCATCGGAGGGCAACAGCCCCAGCATTTT; cdr3_aa: CASSIGGQQPQHF; v_call: TRBV11-2; d_call: -; clone_size: few; j_call: TRBJ1-5
cdr3_nt: TGTGCCAGCAGCTTTCAGGGGGACGCCTACAATGAGCAGTTCTTC; cdr3_aa: CASSFQGDAYNEQFF; v_call: TRBV7-8; d_call: TRBD1; clone_size: -; j_call: TRBJ2-1
cdr3_nt: TGTGCCACCAGCAGAGAGCGGGCGGGAGAGGGGACTCAGTACTTC; cdr3_aa: CATSRERAGEGTQYF; v_call: TRBV15; d_call: TRBD2; clone_size: -; j_call: TRBJ2-5
cdr3_nt: TGTGCCAGCAGCCATGGAGGGACTAGGGCTCACAATGAGCAGTTCTTC; cdr3_aa: CASSHGGTRAHNEQFF; v_call: TRBV6-1; d_call: TRBD2; clone_size: few; j_call: TRBJ2-1
cdr3_nt: TGTGCCACCAGTGACCCGGTCAAGGGGTACAATGAGCAGTTCTTC; cdr3_aa: CATSDPVKGYNEQFF; v_call: TRBV24-1; d_call: -; clone_size: -; j_call: TRBJ2-1
cdr3_nt: TGTGCCAGCAGTCCCCGACTCGAGAACACCGGGGAGCTGTTTTTT; cdr3_aa: CASSPRLENTGELFF; v_call: TRBV12-3/TRBV12-4; d_call: -; clone_size: -; j_call: TRBJ2-2
cdr3_nt: TGTGCCACCAGCAGAGGTCACCAGGTGGGGTTAGGAGGTGAAGCTTTCTTT; cdr3_aa: CATSRGHQVGLGGEAFF; v_call: TRBV15; d_call: -; clone_size: -; j_call: TRBJ1-1
cdr3_nt: TGTGCCAGCAGTTACAACGGGGAGACCCAGTACTTC; cdr3_aa: CASSYNGETQYF; v_call: TRBV7-6; d_call: -; clone_size: -; j_call: TRBJ2-5
cdr3_nt: TGTGCCAGCAGCCACGATTCATACCGGTCTAGCACAGATACGCAGTATTTT; cdr3_aa: CASSHDSYRSSTDTQYF; v_call: TRBV14; d_call: -; clone_size: many; j_call: TRBJ2-3
cdr3_nt: TGTGCCAGCAGTTACGGCCTCTCCTATAATTCACCCCTCCACTTT; cdr3_aa: CASSYGLSYNSPLHF; v_call: TRBV6-5; d_call: -; clone_size: many; j_call: TRBJ1-6
cdr3_nt: TGCAGCGTTGGCGGAATAGCGGGAGGGAAAAACATTCAGTACTTC; cdr3_aa: CSVGGIAGGKNIQYF; v_call: TRBV29-1; d_call: TRBD2; clone_size: many; j_call: TRBJ2-4
cdr3_nt: TGCGCCAGCACCCCTAGGGGTGTGTATGAGCAGTTCTTC; cdr3_aa: CASTPRGVYEQFF; v_call: TRBV5-1; d_call: -; clone_size: -; j_call: TRBJ2-1
cdr3_nt: TGCAGTGCTAGAGAAACAGGGGGCTATGACTGGGAGCAGTACTTC; cdr3_aa: CSARETGGYDWEQYF; v_call: TRBV20-1; d_call: TRBD1; clone_size: -; j_call: TRBJ2-7
cdr3_nt: TGTGCCAGCTCACCGGGCCCCCAGGGGAGGCATGGCTACACCTTC; cdr3_aa: CASSPGPQGRHGYTF; v_call: TRBV18; d_call: -; clone_size: -; j_call: TRBJ1-2
cdr3_nt: TGCGCCAGCAGCTCCCACAGAGCTAACTATGGCTACACCTTC; cdr3_aa: CASSSHRANYGYTF; v_call: TRBV5-1; d_call: -; clone_size: -; j_call: TRBJ1-2
cdr3_nt: TGTGCCAGCAGAGGTAGCAATCAGCCCCAGCATTTT; cdr3_aa: CASRGSNQPQHF; v_call: TRBV6-2/TRBV6-3; d_call: -; clone_size: many; j_call: TRBJ1-5
cdr3_nt: TGTGCCAGCAGTGAATACACAGAGGCCACTGAAGCTTTCTTT; cdr3_aa: CASSEYTEATEAFF; v_call: TRBV25-1; d_call: -; clone_size: many; j_call: TRBJ1-1
cdr3_nt: TGTGCCAGCAGTTTTTCGGACAGGGGTGGCTACACCTTC; cdr3_aa: CASSFSDRGGYTF; v_call: TRBV27; d_call: TRBD1; clone_size: few; j_call: TRBJ1-2
cdr3_nt: TGTGCCAGCTCCGGGGGCAGGACTGAAAAACTGTTTTTT; cdr3_aa: CASSGGRTEKLFF; v_call: TRBV12-3/TRBV12-4; d_call: -; clone_size: many; j_call: TRBJ1-4